This note documents a single T cell receptor beta chain sequence. Its antigen is unidentified. Random hexamers primed reverse transcription of about 0.45 to 1 ug RNA. immunoSEQ multiplex PCR amplified TCR beta CDR3 across 54 Vbeta, 13 Jbeta. Each CDR3 protein is one row after TCRdb ran MiXCR on the immunoSEQ multiplex PCR reads. This table has roughly 250,000 distinct CDR3 sequences, around 96% appearing once. Each Susac syndrome patient had definite or probable disease by recently defined criteria. This sample was taken from a study of CD8 T cells in Susac syndrome. Findings of the study overall: Acknowledgment was made by the study that its TCR sequencing and HLA analysis involved a relatively small number of individuals. The CD4+ T cell repertoire of patients with Susac syndrome showed no detectable clonal expansion.

The germline gives CDR1 MNHNY, CDR2 SVGAGI (reference sequence). The CDR3 contains 12 residues. V lost 5 bases, J lost 9 bases, and 11 bases lay in between. The chain recombines TRBV6-6 with TRBJ2-1; D gene unclear. Sequencing was performed on CD4+ T cells from PBMCs. The clonotype originates from a human donor with Susac syndrome. In nucleotides, the CDR3 is TGTGCCAGCAGTGCGGTAGTGTTTGAGCAGTTCTTC. Translating it yields CASSAVVFEQFF.